These 30 T cell receptor beta chains share one sample of origin, sequenced in a study of blood T cells in healthy people across ages. A second PCR, run for about 6 to 12 cycles, used a sample-barcoded 5' primer plus a J-beta primer mix. TCRdb reprocessed the 5' RACE reads with MiXCR, giving one entry per CDR3 protein. The data contain hundreds of thousands of distinct CDR3 sequences, more than 35% of them singletons. Source material: blood. The receptors stem from a man at least 80 years old in good health.

This clonotype was observed a few times. CDR3 residues: CASSSRPRSETQYF. The DNA for the CDR3 is TGTGCCAGCAGCTCACGGCCCAGGAGCGAGACCCAGTACTTC. V is TRBV7-2 and J is TRBJ2-4; no reliable D call. The DNA matches TRBJ2-5 better at its end, which makes the J call doubtful. The CDR3 contains 14 residues. Germline CDR1 SGHTA, CDR2 FQGNSA.

This clonotype came up a few times. The J gene is TRBJ2-7, the V gene TRBV29-1; D not resolved. This CDR3 is built from 14 residues. V was clipped by 5 bases and J by 7 bases, with 21 bases between them. Germline V CDR1 and CDR2: SQVTM, ANQGSEA. The CDR3 is CSVSVVLGWDEQYF. Written as DNA, the CDR3 is TGCAGCGTTTCCGTGGTCTTAGGCTGGGATGAGCAGTACTTC.

V is TRBV20-1 and J is TRBJ2-5; TRBD1 aligns across 10 bases. The CDR3 runs 17 residues. V lost 3 bases, J lost 4 bases, and 14 bases stayed unmatched. The germline CDR1 and CDR2 sequences are DFQATT and SNEGSKA (reference sequence). The chain's CDR3 is CSASDRGRERWIETQYF. The CDR3 region has the DNA TGCAGTGCTAGCGACAGGGGGCGAGAGAGGTGGATAGAGACCCAGTACTTC.

This rearrangement joins TRBV2 to TRBJ1-5, with D possibly TRBD1 on 5 matching bases. There are 14 residues in the CDR3. The V gene's germline CDR1 is SNHLY and CDR2 FYNNEI. V was shortened by 4 bases and J by 0 bases, with 7 bases between the two germline ends. CDR3 coding DNA: TGTGCCAGCAGTGCCGGGACTAGCAATCAGCCCCAGCATTTT. Protein sequence: CASSAGTSNQPQHF.

Details on this clonotype: At one of its ends the junction is not consistent with the germline gene, which may arise from a read error. The V call is TRBV24-1, the J call TRBJ1-1; D possibly corresponds to TRBD1 (5 bases). This CDR3 comprises 16 residues. Germline V CDR1 and CDR2: KGHDR, SFDVKD. Written as DNA, the CDR3 is TGTGCCACCAGTGACCAGGAACAGGAGAGGAACACTGAGGCTTTCTTT. Translated, it gives CATSDQEQERNTEAFF.

In this sample, this clonotype turned up a few times. The CDR3 spells CASSPVRFGLAGAHTDTQYF. CDR3 in DNA: TGTGCCAGCAGCCCGGTCCGATTTGGACTAGCGGGAGCGCACACAGATACGCAGTATTTT. The V and J genes are TRBV14 and TRBJ2-3, with 13 bases that match TRBD2. The CDR3 consists of 20 residues. CDR1 is SGHDN and CDR2 is FVKESK in the germline V gene. V shed 4 bases, J shed 2 bases, and the junction held 15 bases outside the gene matches.

The J gene is TRBJ2-1, the V gene TRBV7-8, with 7 bases that match TRBD1. V dropped 3 bases and J dropped 1; count of bases not matched to a gene: 9. This CDR3 region has 17 residues. From germline, CDR1 is SGHVS and CDR2 FQNEAQ. Here the CDR3 reads CASSFKTGRGSYNEQFF. The CDR3 coding sequence is TGTGCCAGCAGCTTCAAGACAGGGCGAGGGTCCTACAATGAGCAGTTCTTC.

This clonotype has only a few counts. The V call is TRBV20-1, the J call TRBJ2-1, with 9 bases lining up with TRBD2. The V gene's germline CDR1 is DFQATT and CDR2 SNEGSKA (reference sequence). This CDR3 contains 14 residues. Trimming cost V 0 bases and J 9 bases; bases outside gene matches: 6. In DNA, the CDR3 is TGCAGTGCTAGAGAGGCTAGCGGGAACAGTGAGCAGTTCTTC. This codes for CSAREASGNSEQFF.

This clonotype was found a few times. This chain links TRBV12-3 or TRBV12-4 with TRBJ1-4; 9 nucleotides line up with TRBD1. The CDR3 extends over 14 amino acids. Losses at the gene ends were 9 bases for V and 3 bases for J; bases not matched to a gene: 5. The CDR3 DNA reads as TGTGCCAGTGGTCGGACAGGGGCTAATGAAAAACTGTTTTTT. It codes for CASGRTGANEKLFF.

The J gene is TRBJ2-7, the V gene TRBV3-1; D unclear. The CDR3 is made up of 14 amino acids. Germline V lookup: CDR1 LGHDT, CDR2 YNNKEL (reference sequence). Trimming removed 4 bases from V and 5 bases from J, with 15 bases in between. The CDR3 is CASSPLRPVHEQYF. The CDR3 DNA follows: TGTGCCAGCAGCCCCTTGAGACCGGTCCACGAGCAGTACTTC.

J is TRBJ1-3 and V is TRBV7-6; no firm D call. The CDR3 loop spans 16 amino acids. Trimming took 5 bases from V and 4 from J, leaving 18 bases between them. Germline V gives CDR1 SGHVS, CDR2 FNYEAQ. The CDR3 region has the DNA TGTGCCAGCAGCCCGGGGTCGGTCATGGTGGGAAACACCATATATTTT. Its translation is CASSPGSVMVGNTIYF.

The chain has TRBV5-5 and TRBJ2-1; a weak D match, TRBD1 (7 bases). From germline, CDR1 is SGHKS and CDR2 YYEKEE (reference sequence). The CDR3 is 15 residues long. V shed 4 bases and J shed 2 bases, with 13 bases lying between them. CDR3 amino acids: CASSNQGGPYNEQFF. CDR3 coding DNA: TGTGCCAGCAGCAACCAGGGGGGTCCCTACAATGAGCAGTTCTTC. Supplemented by reference TRBV5-5 and TRBJ2-1, the full variable domain reads DAGVTQSPTHLIKTRGQQVTLRCSPISGHKSVSWYQQVLGQGPQFIFQYYEKEERGRGNFPDRFSARQFPNYSSELNVNALLLGDSALYLCASSNQGGPYNEQFFGPGTRLTVL.

The J gene is TRBJ2-1, the V gene TRBV7-2, with 8 nucleotides matching TRBD2. The V and J ends lost 3 bases and 1 base, in that order; junction bases with no gene match: 5. The germline CDR1 and CDR2 sequences are SGHTA and FQGNSA. The CDR3 covers 16 residues. The DNA for the CDR3 is TGTGCCAGCAGCTTCTCGGCTAGCGGGTCCTACAATGAGCAGTTCTTC. Amino acid sequence: CASSFSASGSYNEQFF.

This clonotype turned up a few times. The chain combines TRBV7-2 with TRBJ2-7, with 8 bases lining up with TRBD1. J was trimmed by 1 base and V by 5 bases; bases with no gene match: 10. CDR3 length: 16 residues. CDR1 is SGHTA and CDR2 is FQGNSA in the germline V gene. This chain's CDR3 is CASSRPKTGDSYEQYF. The CDR3 bases are TGTGCCAGCAGCCGGCCGAAGACAGGGGATTCCTACGAGCAGTACTTC.

The rearrangement uses TRBV13 and TRBJ2-5; 10 bases line up with TRBD1. Trimming at V came to 3 bases and at J to 5 bases, leaving 12 bases not matched to a gene. CDR1 is PRHDT, CDR2 FYEKMQ, per germline (reference sequence). CDR3 length: 17 amino acids. The CDR3 DNA is TGTGCCAGCAGCTTTCGACAGGGGGCTATTCTCCAGGAGACCCAGTACTTC. Translation: CASSFRQGAILQETQYF.

Concerning this clonotype: A junction end diverges from the germline sequence, so it may reflect a read error. V usage is TRBV6-5 and J usage is TRBJ2-7, with TRBD2 identical over 9 bases. CDR1 MNHEY and CDR2 SVGAGI come from the germline V gene. The CDR3 is 14 residues long. Written as DNA, the CDR3 is TGTGTCAGCAGTCCTCGGACTAGCGTCAATGAGCAGTACTTC. This encodes CVSSPRTSVNEQYF.

The table lists this clonotype with many counts. The chain has TRBV12-3 or TRBV12-4 and TRBJ2-3; D unclear. V was pared by 3 bases and J by 6 bases, with 13 bases between. There are 14 residues in the CDR3. As DNA, the CDR3 is TGTGCCAGCAGTTTGGTCGCCAGACCGGATACGCAGTATTTT. It yields the protein CASSLVARPDTQYF.

This clonotype came up many times. This chain joins TRBV24-1 and TRBJ2-1; D might be TRBD2 (6 bases). CDR1 KGHDR and CDR2 SFDVKD come from the germline V gene. This CDR3 has 13 residues. V lost 9 bases to trimming and J lost 7 bases, with 15 bases between them. CDR3 nucleotides: TGTGCCACCCGGGACTTCAACGATAATGAGCAGTTCTTC. This encodes CATRDFNDNEQFF.

This chain uses TRBV7-9 with TRBJ2-1, with 8 bases identical to TRBD2. Germline V gives CDR1 SEHNR, CDR2 FQNEAQ (reference sequence). The CDR3 is 16 residues long. The V segment lost 2 bases and the J segment 5 bases; nucleotides outside the gene matches: 8. CDR3 loop: CASSLWSAGVNNEQFF. The CDR3 DNA reads TGTGCCAGCAGCTTATGGTCAGCGGGAGTTAACAATGAGCAGTTCTTC.

V is TRBV20-1 and J is TRBJ2-3, with D perhaps TRBD1 (6 bases). CDR1 is DFQATT and CDR2 is SNEGSKA in the germline V gene (reference sequence). CDR3 length equals 15 residues. The V end was cut by 5 bases, the J end by 0 bases, with 15 bases between. The CDR3 protein is CSAPAGQSSTDTQYF. CDR3 nucleotide sequence: TGCAGTGCTCCAGCAGGACAGTCCAGCACAGATACGCAGTATTTT.

This clonotype occurred a few times. This rearrangement joins TRBV12-3 or TRBV12-4 to TRBJ2-1; 7 positions match TRBD2. The V and J ends lost 3 bases and 3 bases, in that order; junction bases with no gene match: 5. The CDR3 extends over 15 amino acids. The CDR3 reads CASSFAGGGYNEQFF. Written as DNA, the CDR3 is TGTGCCAGCAGTTTTGCGGGCGGGGGCTACAATGAGCAGTTCTTC.

V usage is TRBV10-3 and J usage is TRBJ1-1; D remains unclear. The V end lost 6 bases, the J end lost 7 bases, and 12 bases lay between the germline ends. The length of the CDR3 is 12 residues. Germline V gives CDR1 ENHRY, CDR2 SYGVKD. CDR3 DNA: TGTGCCATCAGCCCCAGGCGGGATGAAGCTTTCTTT. Translated: CAISPRRDEAFF.

There are a few counts of this clonotype. The rearrangement uses TRBV5-1 and TRBJ2-3; 8 positions match TRBD1. After removal of 4 bases from V and 1 base from J, the junction contained 11 bases not matched to a gene. CDR3 length equals 17 residues. Germline V gives CDR1 SGHRS, CDR2 YFSETQ. CDR3 amino acids: CASSRDGRGRGTDTQYF. CDR3 nucleotides: TGCGCCAGCAGCCGGGACGGCAGGGGGCGAGGCACAGATACGCAGTATTTT.

This clonotype was picked up a small number of times. Just one base apart from a much larger clone, this may be a read error. The chain joins TRBV10-3 to TRBJ2-1, with 8 bases aligning to TRBD2. Trimming took 2 bases from V and 5 from J; bases not matched to a gene: 11. This CDR3 spans 17 amino acids. Germline CDR1 is ENHRY and CDR2 is SYGVKD. CDR3 DNA: TGTGCCATCAGTGAGACGAAGGGACGAGCGGGAGACAATGAGCAGTTCTTC. It translates to CAISETKGRAGDNEQFF.

This chain uses TRBV6-5 with TRBJ1-4, with D perhaps matching TRBD1 (5 bases). The V gene's germline CDR1 is MNHEY and CDR2 SVGAGI. The CDR3 length is 12 residues. V was trimmed by 8 bases and J by 4 bases, leaving 8 bases between them. The CDR3, as DNA: TGTGCCAGCCAGGGCCTTAATGAAAAACTGTTTTTT. Translated: CASQGLNEKLFF.

V and J are TRBV21-1 and TRBJ2-4; the table's D call, TRBD2, was not checked against the DNA. TRBJ2-5 matches the DNA end more closely, so the J call is doubtful. TRBV21-1 is reported as a pseudogene. CDR3 length: 16 amino acids. The CDR3 loop reads CASSKQRTSGRETQYF. The CDR3 DNA reads as TGTGCCAGCAGCAAACAAAGGACTAGCGGGAGAGAGACCCAGTACTTC.

In this sample, this clonotype turned up a few times. The V and J genes are TRBV7-2 and TRBJ2-3; tentatively, D is TRBD2 (6 bases). Trimming took 5 bases from V and 1 from J, leaving 16 bases between them. The CDR3 sequence is 16 residues long. Germline V gene lookup returns CDR1 SGHTA and CDR2 FQGNSA. The CDR3 spells CASSLATGLRTDTQYF. The DNA of the CDR3 is TGTGCCAGCAGCCTGGCGACGGGACTTCGCACAGATACGCAGTATTTT.

This chain connects TRBV4-3 to TRBJ2-1, with D uncertain. Trimming took 0 bases from V and 8 from J, leaving 11 bases between them. In germline, CDR1 is LGHNA, CDR2 YSLEER. The CDR3 sequence is 14 residues long. CDR3 sequence reads: CASSQDRTLYEQFF. As DNA, the CDR3 is TGCGCCAGCAGCCAAGATAGGACCCTCTATGAGCAGTTCTTC.

The chain is built from TRBV6-1 and TRBJ1-3; 10 bases align to TRBD1. CDR1 is MNHNS and CDR2 is SASEGT in the germline V gene. This CDR3 spans 16 amino acids. Unmatched junction bases numbered 7, after V lost 6 bases and J lost 2 bases. The CDR3 DNA is TGTGCCAGCAGCATACGGACAGGGGGGACTGGAAACACCATATATTTT. It yields the protein CASSIRTGGTGNTIYF.

This clonotype was seen only once. The chain employs TRBV6-5 and TRBJ2-7; 7 nucleotides align to TRBD2. The CDR3 sequence is 16 residues long. Germline-derived CDR1 and CDR2 are MNHEY and SVGAGI. The J segment lost 3 bases and the V segment lost 4 bases, leaving 12 bases of the junction unmatched. CDR3 residues: CASSSSVVGGNYEQYF. The CDR3 coding sequence is TGTGCCAGCAGTTCCTCGGTTGTCGGGGGGAACTACGAGCAGTACTTC.